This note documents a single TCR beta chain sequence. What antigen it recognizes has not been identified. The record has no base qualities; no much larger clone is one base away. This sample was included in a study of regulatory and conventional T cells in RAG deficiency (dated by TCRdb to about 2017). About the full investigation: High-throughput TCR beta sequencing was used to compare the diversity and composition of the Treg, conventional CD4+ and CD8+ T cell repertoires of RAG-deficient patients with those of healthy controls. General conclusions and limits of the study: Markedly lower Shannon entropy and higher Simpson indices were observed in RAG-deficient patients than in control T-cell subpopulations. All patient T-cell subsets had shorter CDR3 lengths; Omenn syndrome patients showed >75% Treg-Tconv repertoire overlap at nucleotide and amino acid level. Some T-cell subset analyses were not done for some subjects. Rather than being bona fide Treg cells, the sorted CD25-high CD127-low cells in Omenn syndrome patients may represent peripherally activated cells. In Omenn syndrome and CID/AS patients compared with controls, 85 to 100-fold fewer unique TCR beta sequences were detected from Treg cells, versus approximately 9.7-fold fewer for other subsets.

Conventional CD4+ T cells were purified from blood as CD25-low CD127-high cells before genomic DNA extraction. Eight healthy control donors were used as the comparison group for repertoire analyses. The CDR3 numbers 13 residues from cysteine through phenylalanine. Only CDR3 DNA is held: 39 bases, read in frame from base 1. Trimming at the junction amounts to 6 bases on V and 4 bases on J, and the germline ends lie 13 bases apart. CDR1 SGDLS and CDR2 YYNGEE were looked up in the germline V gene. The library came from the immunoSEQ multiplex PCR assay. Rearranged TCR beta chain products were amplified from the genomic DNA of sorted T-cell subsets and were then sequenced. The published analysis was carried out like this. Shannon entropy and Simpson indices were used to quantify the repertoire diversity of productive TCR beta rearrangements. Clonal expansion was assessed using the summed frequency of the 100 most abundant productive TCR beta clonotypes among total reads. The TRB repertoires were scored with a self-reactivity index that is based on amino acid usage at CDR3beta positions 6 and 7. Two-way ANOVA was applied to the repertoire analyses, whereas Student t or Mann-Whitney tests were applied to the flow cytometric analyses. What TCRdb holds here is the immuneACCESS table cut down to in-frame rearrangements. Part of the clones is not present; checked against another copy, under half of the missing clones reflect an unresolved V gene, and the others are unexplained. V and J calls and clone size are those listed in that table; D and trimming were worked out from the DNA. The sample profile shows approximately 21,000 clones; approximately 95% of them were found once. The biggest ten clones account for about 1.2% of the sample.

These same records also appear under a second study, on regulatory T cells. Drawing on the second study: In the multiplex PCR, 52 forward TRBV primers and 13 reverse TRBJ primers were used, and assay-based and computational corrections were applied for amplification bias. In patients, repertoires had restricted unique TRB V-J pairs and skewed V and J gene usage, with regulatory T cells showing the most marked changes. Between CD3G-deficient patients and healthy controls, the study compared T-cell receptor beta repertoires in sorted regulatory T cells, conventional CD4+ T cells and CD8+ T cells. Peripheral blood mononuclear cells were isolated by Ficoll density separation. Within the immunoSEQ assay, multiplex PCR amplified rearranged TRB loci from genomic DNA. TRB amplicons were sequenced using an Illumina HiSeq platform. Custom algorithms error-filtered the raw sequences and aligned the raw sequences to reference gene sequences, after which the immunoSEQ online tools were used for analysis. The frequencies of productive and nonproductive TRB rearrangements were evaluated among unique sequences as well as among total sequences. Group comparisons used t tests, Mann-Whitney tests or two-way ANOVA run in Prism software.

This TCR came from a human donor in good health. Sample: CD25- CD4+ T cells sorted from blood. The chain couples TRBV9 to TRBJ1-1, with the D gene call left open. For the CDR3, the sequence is CASTQEGGTEAFF. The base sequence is TGTGCCAGCACCCAAGAGGGAGGCACTGAAGCTTTCTTT.